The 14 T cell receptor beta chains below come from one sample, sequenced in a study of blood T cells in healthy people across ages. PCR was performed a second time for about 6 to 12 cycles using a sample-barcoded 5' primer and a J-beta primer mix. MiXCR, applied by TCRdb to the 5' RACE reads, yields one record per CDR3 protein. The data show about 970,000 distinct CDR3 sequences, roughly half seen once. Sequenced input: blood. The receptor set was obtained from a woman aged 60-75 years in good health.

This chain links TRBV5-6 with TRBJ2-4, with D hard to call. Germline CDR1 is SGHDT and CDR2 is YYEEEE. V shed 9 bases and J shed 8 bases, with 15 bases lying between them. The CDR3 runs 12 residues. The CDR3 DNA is TGTGCCACCACAGCTTATCGTGACATTCAGTACTTC. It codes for CATTAYRDIQYF.

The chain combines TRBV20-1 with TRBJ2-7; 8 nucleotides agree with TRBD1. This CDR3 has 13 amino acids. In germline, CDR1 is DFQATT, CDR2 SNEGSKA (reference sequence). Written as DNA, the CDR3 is TGCAGAGTGCAAAAGACAGGGGTCTACGAGCAGTACTTC. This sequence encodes CRVQKTGVYEQYF.

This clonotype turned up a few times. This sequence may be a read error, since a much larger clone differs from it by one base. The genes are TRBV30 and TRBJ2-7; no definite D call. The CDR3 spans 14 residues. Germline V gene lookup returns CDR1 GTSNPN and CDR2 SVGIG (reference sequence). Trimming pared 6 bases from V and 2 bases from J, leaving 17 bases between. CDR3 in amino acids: CACRSKGRTYEQYF. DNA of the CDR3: TGTGCCTGCCGGTCAAAGGGTAGGACCTACGAGCAGTACTTC.

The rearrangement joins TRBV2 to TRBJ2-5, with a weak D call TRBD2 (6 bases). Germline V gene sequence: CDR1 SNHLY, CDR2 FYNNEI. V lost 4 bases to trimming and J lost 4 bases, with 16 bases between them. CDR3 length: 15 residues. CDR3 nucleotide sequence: TGTGCCAGCAGTGTGAGTGGCGGGGAAGGAGAGACCCAGTACTTC. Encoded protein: CASSVSGGEGETQYF.

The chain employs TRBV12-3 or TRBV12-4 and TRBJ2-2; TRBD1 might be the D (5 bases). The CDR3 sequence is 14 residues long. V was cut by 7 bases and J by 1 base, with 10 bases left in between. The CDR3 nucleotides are TGTGCCAGCACCCGGACACTGAACACCGGGGAGCTGTTTTTT. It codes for CASTRTLNTGELFF.

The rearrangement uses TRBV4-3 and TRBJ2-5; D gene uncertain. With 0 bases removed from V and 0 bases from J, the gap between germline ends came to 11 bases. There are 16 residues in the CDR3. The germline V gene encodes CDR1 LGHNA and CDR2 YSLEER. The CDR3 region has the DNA TGCGCCAGCAGCCAAGAAACTTCCATGTACCAAGAGACCCAGTACTTC. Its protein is CASSQETSMYQETQYF.

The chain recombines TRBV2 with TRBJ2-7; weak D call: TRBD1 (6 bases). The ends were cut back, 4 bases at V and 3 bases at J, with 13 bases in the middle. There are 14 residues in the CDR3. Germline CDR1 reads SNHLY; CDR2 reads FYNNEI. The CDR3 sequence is CASSGGGGGYEQYF. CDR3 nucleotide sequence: TGTGCCAGCAGTGGTGGTGGGGGCGGCTACGAGCAGTACTTC. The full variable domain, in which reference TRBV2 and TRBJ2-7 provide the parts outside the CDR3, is EPEVTQTPSHQVTQMGQEVILRCVPISNHLYFYWYRQILGQKVEFLVSFYNNEISEKSEIFDDQFSVERPDGSNFTLKIRSTKLEDSAMYFCASSGGGGGYEQYFGPGTRLTVT.

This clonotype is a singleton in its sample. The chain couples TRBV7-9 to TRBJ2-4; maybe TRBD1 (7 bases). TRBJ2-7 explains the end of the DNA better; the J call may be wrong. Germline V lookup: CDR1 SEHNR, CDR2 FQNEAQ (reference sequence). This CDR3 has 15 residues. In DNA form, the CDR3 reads TGTGCCAGCAGCCCTTCAGGGGGGCTATACTACGAGCAGTACTTC. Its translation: CASSPSGGLYYEQYF.

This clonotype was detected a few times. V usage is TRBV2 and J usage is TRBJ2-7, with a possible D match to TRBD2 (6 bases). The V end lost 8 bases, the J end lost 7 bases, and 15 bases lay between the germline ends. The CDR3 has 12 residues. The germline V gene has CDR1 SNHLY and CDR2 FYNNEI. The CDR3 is CASVLGGAEQYF. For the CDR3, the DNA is TGTGCCAGCGTGCTCGGGGGAGCGGAGCAGTACTTC.

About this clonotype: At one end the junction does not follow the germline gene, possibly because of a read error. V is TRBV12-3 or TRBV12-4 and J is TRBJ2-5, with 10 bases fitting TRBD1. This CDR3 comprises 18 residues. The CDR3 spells CASSLRSSGQGNQEAQYF. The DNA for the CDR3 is TGTGCCAGCAGTTTAAGATCGTCGGGACAGGGGAATCAAGAGGCCCAGTACTTC.

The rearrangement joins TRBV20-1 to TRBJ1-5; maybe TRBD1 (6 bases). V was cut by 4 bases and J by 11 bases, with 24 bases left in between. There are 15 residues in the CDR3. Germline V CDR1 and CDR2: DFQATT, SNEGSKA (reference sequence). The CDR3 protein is CSANPPGHLLGAQHF. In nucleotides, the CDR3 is TGCAGTGCTAATCCCCCGGGACACCTCCTTGGGGCCCAGCATTTT.

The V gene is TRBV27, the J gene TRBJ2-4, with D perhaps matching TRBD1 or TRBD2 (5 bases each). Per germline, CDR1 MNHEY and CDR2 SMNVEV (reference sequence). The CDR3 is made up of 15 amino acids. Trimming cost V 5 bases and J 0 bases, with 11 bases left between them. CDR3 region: CASSLFGTAKNIQYF. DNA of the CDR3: TGTGCCAGCAGTCTCTTTGGGACAGCCAAAAACATTCAGTACTTC.

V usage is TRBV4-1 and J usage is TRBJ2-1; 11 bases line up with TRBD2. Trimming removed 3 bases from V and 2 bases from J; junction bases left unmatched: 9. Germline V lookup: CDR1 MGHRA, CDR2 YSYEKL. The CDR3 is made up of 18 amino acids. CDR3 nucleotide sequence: TGCGCCAGCAGCCACCTTAGCCCGGGACTAGCGGCCTACAATGAGCAGTTCTTC. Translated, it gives CASSHLSPGLAAYNEQFF.

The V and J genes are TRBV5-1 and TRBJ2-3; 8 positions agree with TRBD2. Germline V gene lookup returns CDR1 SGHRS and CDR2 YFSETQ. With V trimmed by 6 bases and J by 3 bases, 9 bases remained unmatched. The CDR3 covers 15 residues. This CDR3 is CASMLIAGKTDTQYF. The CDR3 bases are TGCGCCAGCATGTTAATAGCGGGAAAAACAGATACGCAGTATTTT.